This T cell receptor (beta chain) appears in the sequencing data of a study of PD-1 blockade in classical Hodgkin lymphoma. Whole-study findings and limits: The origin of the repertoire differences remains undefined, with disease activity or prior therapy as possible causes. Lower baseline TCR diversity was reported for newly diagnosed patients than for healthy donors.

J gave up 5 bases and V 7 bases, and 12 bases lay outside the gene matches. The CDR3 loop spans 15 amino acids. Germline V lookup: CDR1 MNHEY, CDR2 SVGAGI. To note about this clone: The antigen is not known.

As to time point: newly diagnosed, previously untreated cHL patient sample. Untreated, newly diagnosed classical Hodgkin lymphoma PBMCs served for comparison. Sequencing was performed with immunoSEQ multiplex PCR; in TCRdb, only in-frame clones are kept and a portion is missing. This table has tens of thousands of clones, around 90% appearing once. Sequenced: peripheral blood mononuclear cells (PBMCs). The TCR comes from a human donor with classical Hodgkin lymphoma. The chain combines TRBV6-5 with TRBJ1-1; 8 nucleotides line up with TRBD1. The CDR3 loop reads CASKIMQGAPTEAFF. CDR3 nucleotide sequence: TGTGCCAGCAAAATTATGCAGGGGGCGCCAACTGAAGCTTTCTTT.